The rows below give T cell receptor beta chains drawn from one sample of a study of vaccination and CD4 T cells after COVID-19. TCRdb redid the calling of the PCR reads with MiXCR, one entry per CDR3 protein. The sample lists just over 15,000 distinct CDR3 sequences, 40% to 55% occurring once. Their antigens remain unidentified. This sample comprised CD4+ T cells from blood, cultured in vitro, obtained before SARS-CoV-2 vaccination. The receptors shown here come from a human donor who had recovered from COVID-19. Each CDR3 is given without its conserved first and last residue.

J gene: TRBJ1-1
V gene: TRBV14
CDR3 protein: ASSQGLRGLAAF

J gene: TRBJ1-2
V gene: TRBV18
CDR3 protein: ASSPDRTTWGYT

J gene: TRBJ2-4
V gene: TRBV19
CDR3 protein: ASSMGQGEGYIQY

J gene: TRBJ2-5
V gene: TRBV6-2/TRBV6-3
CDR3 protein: ASRRTSQETQY

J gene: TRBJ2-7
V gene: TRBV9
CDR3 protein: ASSVRQGDEQY

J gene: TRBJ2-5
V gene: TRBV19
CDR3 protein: ASSRRTSGLETQY

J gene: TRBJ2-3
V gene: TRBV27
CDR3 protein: ASSPRNSGSDTQY

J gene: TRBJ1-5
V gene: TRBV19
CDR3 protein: ASRIGTASNQPQH

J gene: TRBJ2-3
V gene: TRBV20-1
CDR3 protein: SAGRSAGGVLTDTQY

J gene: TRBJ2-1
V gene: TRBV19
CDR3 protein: ASSSGRGNEQF

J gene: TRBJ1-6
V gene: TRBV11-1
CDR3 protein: ASSFEGAYNSPLH

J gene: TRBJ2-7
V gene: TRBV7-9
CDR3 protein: ASSRSSGEQY

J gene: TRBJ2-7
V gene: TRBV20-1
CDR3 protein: STRSQGAGEQY

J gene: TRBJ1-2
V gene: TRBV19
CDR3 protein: ASRSPGQADGGYT

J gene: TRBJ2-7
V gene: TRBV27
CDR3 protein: ASRLWVGSYEQY

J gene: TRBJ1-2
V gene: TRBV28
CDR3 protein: ASTAGGFYGYT

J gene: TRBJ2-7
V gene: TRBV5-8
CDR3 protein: ASKPRTGGYEQY

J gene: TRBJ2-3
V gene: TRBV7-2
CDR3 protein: ASSPQLADTQY

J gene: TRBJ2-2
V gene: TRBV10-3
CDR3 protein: AISEWDRTGELF

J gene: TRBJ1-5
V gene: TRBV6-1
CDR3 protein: ASSPGTDRANSNQPQH

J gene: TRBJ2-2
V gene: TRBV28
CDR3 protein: ASRLGGVRAGYTGELF

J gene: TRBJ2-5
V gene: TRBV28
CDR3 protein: ATLGTGETQY

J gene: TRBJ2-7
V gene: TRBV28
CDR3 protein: ASISRDRVGEQY

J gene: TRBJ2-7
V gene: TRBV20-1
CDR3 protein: SARPSGRGYEQY

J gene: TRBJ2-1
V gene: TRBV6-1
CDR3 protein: ASSPRQRSSYNEQF

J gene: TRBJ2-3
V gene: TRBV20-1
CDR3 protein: SASFRGREPFTDTQY

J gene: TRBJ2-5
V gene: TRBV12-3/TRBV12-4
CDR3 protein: ASSLVGQGAHETQY

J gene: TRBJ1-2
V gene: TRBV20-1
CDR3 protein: SARDNYGYT

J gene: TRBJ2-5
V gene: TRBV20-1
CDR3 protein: SARAGVLQETQY

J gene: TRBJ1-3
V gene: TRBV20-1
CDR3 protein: SALDPAGNTIY

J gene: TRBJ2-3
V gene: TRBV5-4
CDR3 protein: ASSRGGGTDTQY

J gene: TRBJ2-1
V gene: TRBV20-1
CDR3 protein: SAGNMVAGVDNEQF

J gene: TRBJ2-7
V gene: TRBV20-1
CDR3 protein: SASPGQGAYEQY

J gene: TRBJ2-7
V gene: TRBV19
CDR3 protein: ASSIAGGTPSQEQY

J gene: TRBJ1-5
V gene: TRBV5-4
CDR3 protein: ASSLGGTGNNQPQH

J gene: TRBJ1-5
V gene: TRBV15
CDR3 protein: ATSRPLQESNQPQH

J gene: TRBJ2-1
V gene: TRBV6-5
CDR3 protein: ASSYGTNEQF

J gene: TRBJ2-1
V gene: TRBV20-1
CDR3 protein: SARLAGGMSYNEQF

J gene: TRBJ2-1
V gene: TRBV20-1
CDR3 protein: SARDQVSGSSYNEQF

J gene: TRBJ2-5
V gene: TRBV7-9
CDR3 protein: ASSFQALTQY

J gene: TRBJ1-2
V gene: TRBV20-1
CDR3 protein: SAAGTADYGYT

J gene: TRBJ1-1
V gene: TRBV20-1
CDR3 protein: SARDRQGSVMNTEAF

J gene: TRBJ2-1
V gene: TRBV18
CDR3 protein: ASSPQTSGEQF

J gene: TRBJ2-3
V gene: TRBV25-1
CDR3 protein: ASSDKTGDRTDTQY

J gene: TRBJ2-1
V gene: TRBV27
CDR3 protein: ASSYFRPRRGEQF

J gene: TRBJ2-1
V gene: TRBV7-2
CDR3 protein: ASSLTPRLAQARYNEQF

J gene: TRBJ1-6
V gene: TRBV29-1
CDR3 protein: SVKGKEGSPLH

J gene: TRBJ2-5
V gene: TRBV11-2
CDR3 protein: ASSFSGSPETQY